The T cell receptor (beta chain) described here comes from a study of OX40 agonist ivuxolimab in advanced cancers. About the research overall: In this cohort, patients received ivuxolimab, an agonistic anti-OX40 (CD134) antibody. At about 81% male, the cohort had a mean age of roughly 60 years, ranging from 23 to 79. Partial responses occurred in three patients (one hepatocellular carcinoma, two cutaneous melanoma).

Germline V gene lookup returns CDR1 SGHNT and CDR2 YYREEE (reference sequence). This CDR3 spans 18 amino acids. V gave up 0 bases and J gave up 4 bases; unmatched junction bases: 9. About this clone: The antigen remains undetermined.

TCRdb keeps only in-frame clones here, not all; method: immunoSEQ multiplex PCR. The table shows about 69,000 clones, with around 87% occurring only once. Study-level points and caveats: The 0.1-3.0 mg/kg partial responders had among the lowest clonal expansion.

Sequenced here: CD4+ or CD8+ T cells sorted from blood, sampled in a trial of the OX40 agonist ivuxolimab. This sequence joins TRBV5-4 and TRBJ2-1; TRBD2 matches 11 bases. This receptor was obtained from an adult with an advanced solid tumor such as melanoma, head and neck, liver or kidney cancer. CDR3 sequence (DNA): TGTGCCAGCAGCTTGGTGCGACTAGCGGGATTGGTTTACAATGAGCAGTTCTTC. Translated: CASSLVRLAGLVYNEQFF.